The rows below give T cell receptor beta chains drawn from one sample of a study of cytomegalovirus exposure and HLA in healthy donors. TCRdb's table, derived via immunoSEQ multiplex PCR, lists solely in-frame clones and lacks some. The sample carries tens of thousands of clones, over 60% recorded once. Sequencing was carried out using PBMCs. All receptors come from a man under 40 in good health and CMV-seronegative. Each CDR3 is given with its conserved first and last residue. Fields, in order: J gene, V gene, D gene, clone size, CDR3 DNA, CDR3 protein. D genes are given only for firm matches. Size is omitted from some rows. Given values are once, few, many or a class for expanded clones.

j_call: TRBJ1-1; v_call: TRBV15; d_call: TRBD1; clone_size: -; cdr3_nt: TGTGCCACCAGTAAGACAGGGACAAACACTGAAGCTTTCTTT; cdr3_aa: CATSKTGTNTEAFF
j_call: TRBJ1-6; v_call: TRBV7-9; d_call: TRBD1; clone_size: -; cdr3_nt: TGTGCCAGCAGCTTAGCCCAGGGGGTGACTTCACCCCTCCACTTT; cdr3_aa: CASSLAQGVTSPLHF
j_call: TRBJ1-1; v_call: TRBV29-1; d_call: -; clone_size: -; cdr3_nt: TGCAGCGTTGTAGCAGTGAACACTGAAGCTTTCTTT; cdr3_aa: CSVVAVNTEAFF
j_call: TRBJ2-1; v_call: TRBV7-9; d_call: TRBD2; clone_size: -; cdr3_nt: TGTTCCAGCAGCTTAGCGGGGGGCTCCTACAATGAGCAGTTCTTC; cdr3_aa: CSSSLAGGSYNEQFF
j_call: TRBJ2-7; v_call: TRBV5-5; d_call: -; clone_size: -; cdr3_nt: TGTGCCAGCAGCTTGCTCGGGAGCGGATCCTACGAGCAGTACTTC; cdr3_aa: CASSLLGSGSYEQYF
j_call: TRBJ1-5; v_call: TRBV7-9; d_call: -; clone_size: -; cdr3_nt: TGTTCCAGCAGCTTAGGACAGCCAGGAGGCAATCAGCCCCAGCATTTT; cdr3_aa: CSSSLGQPGGNQPQHF
j_call: TRBJ2-3; v_call: TRBV30; d_call: TRBD2; clone_size: once; cdr3_nt: TGTGCCTGGAGTGACGGACTAGCGGAGACAGATACGCAGTATTTT; cdr3_aa: CAWSDGLAETDTQYF
j_call: TRBJ2-1; v_call: TRBV30; d_call: TRBD2; clone_size: -; cdr3_nt: TGTGCCTGGAGTGTACCCCAAGCGGGAGTCGGCCACAATGAGCAGTTCTTC; cdr3_aa: CAWSVPQAGVGHNEQFF
j_call: TRBJ2-2; v_call: TRBV14; d_call: TRBD1; clone_size: -; cdr3_nt: TGTGCCAGCAGGCGCCAGGGGGTGAACACCGGGGAGCTGTTTTTT; cdr3_aa: CASRRQGVNTGELFF
j_call: TRBJ2-1; v_call: TRBV7-2; d_call: -; clone_size: once; cdr3_nt: TGTGCCAGCAGCTTAGCGCAAGGGGTAGGATACAATGAGCAGTTCTTC; cdr3_aa: CASSLAQGVGYNEQFF
j_call: TRBJ2-4; v_call: TRBV5-5; d_call: TRBD1; clone_size: -; cdr3_nt: TGTGCCAGCAGCGAACGGGACAGCCTTTTTGTGACCAAAAACATTCAGTACTTC; cdr3_aa: CASSERDSLFVTKNIQYF
j_call: TRBJ2-2; v_call: TRBV7-9; d_call: -; clone_size: -; cdr3_nt: TGTGCCAGCAGCTCTAGCAGAACCGGGGAGCTGTTTTTT; cdr3_aa: CASSSSRTGELFF
j_call: TRBJ2-7; v_call: TRBV28; d_call: -; clone_size: -; cdr3_nt: TGTGCCAGCAGTTTCCGGTATGAGGTCCTCTCCTACGAGCAGTACTTC; cdr3_aa: CASSFRYEVLSYEQYF
j_call: TRBJ2-2; v_call: TRBV7-2; d_call: TRBD2; clone_size: -; cdr3_nt: TGTGCCAGCAGCTTCCTAGCGGGGGTTACCGGGGAGCTGTTTTTT; cdr3_aa: CASSFLAGVTGELFF
j_call: TRBJ2-1; v_call: TRBV2; d_call: TRBD2; clone_size: -; cdr3_nt: TGTGCCAGCAGCCCCCTCCTAGCGGCAGACTACAATGAGCAGTTCTTC; cdr3_aa: CASSPLLAADYNEQFF
j_call: TRBJ2-1; v_call: TRBV2; d_call: -; clone_size: -; cdr3_nt: TGTGCCAGCACTGGTCAGGGGTCGGAGTACAATGAGCAGTTCTTC; cdr3_aa: CASTGQGSEYNEQFF
j_call: TRBJ1-1; v_call: TRBV5-6; d_call: -; clone_size: few; cdr3_nt: TGTGCCAGCAGGCGTACAGGTGCCCCTGAAGCTTTCTTT; cdr3_aa: CASRRTGAPEAFF
j_call: TRBJ2-2; v_call: TRBV6-5; d_call: -; clone_size: -; cdr3_nt: TGTGCCAGCAGTTACTCGAGGACTCTTGCCGGGGAGCTGTTTTTT; cdr3_aa: CASSYSRTLAGELFF
j_call: TRBJ2-7; v_call: TRBV7-9; d_call: TRBD2; clone_size: -; cdr3_nt: TGTGCCAGCAGCTACATAGCGGGAGGGCCTTCCTACGAGCAGTACTTC; cdr3_aa: CASSYIAGGPSYEQYF
j_call: TRBJ1-5; v_call: TRBV19; d_call: -; clone_size: once; cdr3_nt: TGTGCCAGTAGTATAGAGGCAGGGTCTCAGCATTTT; cdr3_aa: CASSIEAGSQHF
j_call: TRBJ1-1; v_call: TRBV27; d_call: -; clone_size: -; cdr3_nt: TGTGCCAGCCAGGACAGAAACACTGAAGCTTTCTTT; cdr3_aa: CASQDRNTEAFF
j_call: TRBJ1-2; v_call: TRBV28; d_call: -; clone_size: -; cdr3_nt: TGTGCCAGCAGTTCGGAGGCGCGGGGCTACACCTTC; cdr3_aa: CASSSEARGYTF
j_call: TRBJ2-2; v_call: TRBV6-1; d_call: TRBD1; clone_size: -; cdr3_nt: TGTGCCAGCAGTGAGCCCTGGCAGGGGGTCTTCACCGGGGAGCTGTTTTTT; cdr3_aa: CASSEPWQGVFTGELFF
j_call: TRBJ2-7; v_call: TRBV5-1; d_call: TRBD1; clone_size: -; cdr3_nt: TGCGCCAGCAGCTTGGAGGACAGGTCCTACGAGCAGTACTTC; cdr3_aa: CASSLEDRSYEQYF
j_call: TRBJ2-2; v_call: TRBV5-1; d_call: TRBD2; clone_size: -; cdr3_nt: TGCGCCAGCAGCTTGTGGACTATAGCGGGGGGGAACACCGGGGAGCTGTTTTTT; cdr3_aa: CASSLWTIAGGNTGELFF
j_call: TRBJ1-1; v_call: TRBV6-5; d_call: TRBD1; clone_size: -; cdr3_nt: TGTGCCAGCAGTTACACCTCAGGGGGCCCGAGGACTGAAGCTTTCTTT; cdr3_aa: CASSYTSGGPRTEAFF
j_call: TRBJ1-6; v_call: TRBV7-2; d_call: TRBD1; clone_size: -; cdr3_nt: TGTGCCAGCAGCTTAAGGACAGGGGCTAATAATTCACCCCTCCACTTT; cdr3_aa: CASSLRTGANNSPLHF
j_call: TRBJ2-5; v_call: TRBV13; d_call: TRBD2; clone_size: -; cdr3_nt: TGTGCCAGCAGCCAAAAGGGCGGGGGCCAAGAGACCCAGTACTTC; cdr3_aa: CASSQKGGGQETQYF
j_call: TRBJ2-5; v_call: TRBV10-2; d_call: -; clone_size: few; cdr3_nt: TGCGCCAGCAGTGAGTGGCGGATCCAAGAGACCCAGTACTTC; cdr3_aa: CASSEWRIQETQYF
j_call: TRBJ1-6; v_call: TRBV13; d_call: TRBD1; clone_size: -; cdr3_nt: TGTGCCAGCAGCCCCCGGGGACAGGGGCGAAATTCACCCCTCCACTTT; cdr3_aa: CASSPRGQGRNSPLHF
j_call: TRBJ1-1; v_call: TRBV6-5; d_call: TRBD1; clone_size: -; cdr3_nt: TGTGCCAGCAGTAGGACAGGGGAAGCTTTCTTT; cdr3_aa: CASSRTGEAFF
j_call: TRBJ2-7; v_call: TRBV5-1; d_call: TRBD2; clone_size: -; cdr3_nt: TGCGCCAGCAGCTCCACAGCGGGAGCTTCCTACGAGCAGTACTTC; cdr3_aa: CASSSTAGASYEQYF
j_call: TRBJ2-3; v_call: TRBV7-7; d_call: TRBD1; clone_size: -; cdr3_nt: TGTGCTAGCAGCAGGGGGAGCACAGATACGCAGTATTTT; cdr3_aa: CASSRGSTDTQYF
j_call: TRBJ2-7; v_call: TRBV10-1; d_call: -; clone_size: -; cdr3_nt: TGCGCCAGCAGCGGGGAGATCTCCTACGAGCAGTACTTC; cdr3_aa: CASSGEISYEQYF
j_call: TRBJ2-2; v_call: TRBV2; d_call: -; clone_size: -; cdr3_nt: TGTGCCAGCACCAGGACAGATGGCGGGGAGCTGTTTTTT; cdr3_aa: CASTRTDGGELFF
j_call: TRBJ1-2; v_call: TRBV7-2; d_call: -; clone_size: -; cdr3_nt: TGTGCCAGCAGCTTGGTCCCAGGGGATGTGTCCGGGAGCTACACCTTC; cdr3_aa: CASSLVPGDVSGSYTF
j_call: TRBJ1-2; v_call: TRBV27; d_call: -; clone_size: once; cdr3_nt: TGTGCCAGCAGTTCCTCGGGGGGCCTCTCCTATGGCTACACCTTC; cdr3_aa: CASSSSGGLSYGYTF
j_call: TRBJ1-2; v_call: TRBV29-1; d_call: -; clone_size: -; cdr3_nt: TGCAGCGTTGAGTTGTCAGTCGTACCCTATGGCTACACCTTC; cdr3_aa: CSVELSVVPYGYTF
j_call: TRBJ2-7; v_call: TRBV2; d_call: TRBD1; clone_size: -; cdr3_nt: TGTGCCAGCAGTCTACAGGGGGGCAGCTCCTACGAGCAGTACTTC; cdr3_aa: CASSLQGGSSYEQYF
j_call: TRBJ2-3; v_call: TRBV10-1; d_call: TRBD1; clone_size: -; cdr3_nt: TGCGCCACCGGAACCGGGACAGGGGTCGAGGATACGCAGTATTTT; cdr3_aa: CATGTGTGVEDTQYF
j_call: TRBJ2-5; v_call: TRBV7-7; d_call: -; clone_size: once; cdr3_nt: TGTGCTAGCAGCGCCCAGACAGGGAGGTGGGAGACCCAGTACTTC; cdr3_aa: CASSAQTGRWETQYF